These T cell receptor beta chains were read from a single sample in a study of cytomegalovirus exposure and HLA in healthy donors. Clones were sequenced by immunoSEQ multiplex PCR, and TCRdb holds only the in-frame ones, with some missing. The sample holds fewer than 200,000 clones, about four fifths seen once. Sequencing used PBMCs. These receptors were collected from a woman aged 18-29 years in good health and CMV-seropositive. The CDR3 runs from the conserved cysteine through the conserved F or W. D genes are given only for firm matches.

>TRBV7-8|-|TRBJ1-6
CASSLRTGPPLHF
TGTGCCAGCAGCTTACGAACAGGACCACCCCTCCACTTT
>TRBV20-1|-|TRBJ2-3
CSASYTQYF
TGCAGTGCTTCCTATACGCAGTATTTT
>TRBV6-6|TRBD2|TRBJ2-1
CASTPSETSGYNEQFF
TGTGCCAGCACCCCAAGTGAGACTAGCGGGTACAATGAGCAGTTCTTC
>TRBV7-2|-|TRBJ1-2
CASSFRNSQLYGYTF
TGTGCCAGCAGCTTTCGTAACAGCCAACTCTATGGCTACACCTTC
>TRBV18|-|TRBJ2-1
CASSPPVLGALEQFF
TGTGCCAGCTCACCACCCGTATTAGGGGCGTTAGAGCAGTTCTTC
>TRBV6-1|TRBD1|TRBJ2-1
CASSGATGYSKEQFF
TGTGCCAGCAGTGGCGCGACAGGGTATAGTAAAGAGCAGTTCTTC
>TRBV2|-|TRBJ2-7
CATEGGERRSSYEQYF
TGTGCCACCGAAGGAGGGGAGCGGCGAAGCTCCTACGAGCAGTACTTC
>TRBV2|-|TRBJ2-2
CASSAGETNTGELFF
TGTGCCAGCAGTGCAGGGGAAACGAACACCGGGGAGCTGTTTTTT
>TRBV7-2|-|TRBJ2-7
CASSLVPGVGFDEQYF
TGTGCCAGCAGCTTAGTTCCGGGAGTAGGGTTCGACGAGCAGTACTTC
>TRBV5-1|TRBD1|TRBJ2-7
CASSWDRGPYEQYF
TGCGCCAGCAGCTGGGACAGGGGACCCTACGAGCAGTACTTC